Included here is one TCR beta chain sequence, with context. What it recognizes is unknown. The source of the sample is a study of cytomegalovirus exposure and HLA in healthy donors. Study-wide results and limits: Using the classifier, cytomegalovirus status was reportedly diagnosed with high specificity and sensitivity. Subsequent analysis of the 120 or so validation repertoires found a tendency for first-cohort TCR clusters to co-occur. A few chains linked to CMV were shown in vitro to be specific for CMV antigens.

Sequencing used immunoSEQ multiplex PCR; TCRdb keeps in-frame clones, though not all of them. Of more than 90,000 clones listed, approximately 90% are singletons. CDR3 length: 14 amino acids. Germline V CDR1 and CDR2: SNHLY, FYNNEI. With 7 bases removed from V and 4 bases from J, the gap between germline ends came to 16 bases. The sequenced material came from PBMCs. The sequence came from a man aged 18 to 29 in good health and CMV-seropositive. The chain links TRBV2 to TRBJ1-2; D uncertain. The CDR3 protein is CASTPLEAVYGYTF. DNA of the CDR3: TGTGCCAGCACTCCGCTGGAGGCCGTCTATGGCTACACCTTC.